The 20 T cell receptor beta chains below all came from one sample that was sequenced in a study of blood T cell repertoires in COVID-19. Profiling relied on immunoSEQ multiplex PCR, and the TCRdb table lists in-frame clones only, not all of them. Of 250,000 or so clones listed, 70% to 85% are singletons. The specimen was peripheral blood. The receptors were gathered from a woman aged 80 or over with acute or convalescent COVID-19.

The chain is built from TRBV7-9 and TRBJ2-3, with a weak D call TRBD1 (6 bases). The CDR3 is 13 amino acids. The germline gives CDR1 SEHNR, CDR2 FQNEAQ (reference sequence). Trimming removed 5 bases from V and 6 bases from J, with 12 bases in between. CDR3 loop: CASSPQGRDTQYF. The CDR3 region has the DNA TGTGCCAGCAGCCCACAGGGACGCGATACGCAGTATTTT. Using reference TRBV7-9 and TRBJ2-3 for the parts outside the CDR3, the full variable domain is DTGVSQNPRHKITKRGQNVTFRCDPISEHNRLYWYRQTLGQGPEFLTYFQNEAQLEKSRLLSDRFSAERPKGSFSTLEIQRTEQGDSAMYLCASSPQGRDTQYFGPGTRLTVL.

The chain carries TRBV6-5 and TRBJ2-7; D possibly corresponds to TRBD1 (6 bases). The V gene lost 8 bases and the J gene lost 4 bases, with 12 bases spanning the gap. This CDR3 comprises 12 residues. Germline V gives CDR1 MNHEY, CDR2 SVGAGI. The CDR3 sequence: CASGQNLYEQYF. CDR3 sequence (DNA): TGTGCCAGCGGACAGAACCTATACGAGCAGTACTTC.

V gene TRBV7-2 combines with J gene TRBJ2-1; D unresolved. CDR3 length equals 13 residues. Looked up from germline, CDR1 is SGHTA and CDR2 is FQGNSA. V lost 1 base to trimming and J lost 4 bases, with 5 bases between them. The CDR3 coding sequence is TGTGCCAGCAGCTTAGTTCAGTACAATGAGCAGTTCTTC. Its translation is CASSLVQYNEQFF.

The J gene is TRBJ1-6, the V gene TRBV1. TRBV1 is recorded as a pseudogene. The CDR3 has 18 residues. Here the CDR3 DNA reads TGCACCAGCAGCGAAGAGTCGGGGATGGACTCCTATAATTCACCCCTCCACTTT. It codes for CTSSEESGMDSYNSPLHF.

The chain uses TRBV2 and TRBJ1-1; D is perhaps TRBD1 (5 bases). V lost 7 bases and J 6 bases, leaving 12 bases between the germline ends. The CDR3 covers 12 residues. From germline, CDR1 is SNHLY and CDR2 FYNNEI. CDR3 amino acids: CASKGVVAEAFF. For the CDR3, the DNA is TGTGCCAGCAAAGGGGTAGTGGCTGAAGCTTTCTTT.

CDR3 residues: CASTGTPDFRSEQFF. In nucleotides, the CDR3 is TGTGCCAGTACCGGGACTCCAGATTTCAGGAGTGAGCAGTTCTTC. V is TRBV19 and J is TRBJ2-1; D is possibly TRBD2 (6 bases). Trimming shortened V by 7 bases and J by 9 bases, and 22 bases separated the two germline ends. CDR1 LNHDA and CDR2 SQIVND come from the germline V gene (reference sequence). The CDR3 contains 15 residues.

The V call is TRBV18, the J call TRBJ1-1, with no clear D. Trimming took off 0 bases at V and 0 bases at J, with 8 bases between the two ends. The V gene's germline CDR1 is KGHSH and CDR2 LQKENI. This CDR3 contains 15 residues. CDR3 amino acids: CASSPPNSLNTEAFF. CDR3 DNA: TGTGCCAGCTCACCACCCAACAGCCTGAACACTGAAGCTTTCTTT.

The chain joins TRBV7-2 to TRBJ2-7, with 7 positions matching TRBD1. CDR1 is SGHTA, CDR2 FQGNSA, per germline. V gave up 5 bases and J gave up 4 bases; unmatched junction bases: 8. This CDR3 contains 14 residues. The DNA for the CDR3 is TGTGCCAGCAGCAAACAAAGACAGGGTTACGAGCAGTACTTC. Its protein product is CASSKQRQGYEQYF.

The chain joins TRBV19 to TRBJ1-1, with D perhaps matching TRBD1 (5 bases). V lost 1 base and J lost 1, with 10 bases in between. The germline V gene encodes CDR1 LNHDA and CDR2 SQIVND (reference sequence). This CDR3 region has 15 residues. The CDR3 nucleotides read TGTGCCAGTAGTATAGCAGGGTTCGAGAACACTGAAGCTTTCTTT. Its translation: CASSIAGFENTEAFF. Based on the CDR3 plus reference TRBV19 and TRBJ1-1, the full variable domain is DGGITQSPKYLFRKEGQNVTLSCEQNLNHDAMYWYRQDPGQGLRLIYYSQIVNDFQKGDIAEGYSVSREKKESFPLTVTSAQKNPTAFYLCASSIAGFENTEAFFGQGTRLTVV.

The genes are TRBV7-9 and TRBJ1-1, with D perhaps matching TRBD1 (6 bases). This CDR3 region has 13 residues. V lost 6 bases and J 3 bases, leaving 11 bases between the germline ends. Germline values: CDR1 SEHNR, CDR2 FQNEAQ (reference sequence). CDR3 residues: CASRGPGDTEAFF. DNA for the CDR3: TGTGCCAGCAGGGGCCCAGGGGACACTGAAGCTTTCTTT.

The chain has TRBV3-1 (or the pseudogene TRBV3-2) and TRBJ1-2; 8 positions match TRBD1. Germline trimming cut 1 base from V and 4 bases from J; bases unmatched to any gene: 5. Germline CDR1 and CDR2: LGHDT and YNNKEL (reference sequence). The CDR3 extends over 15 amino acids. CDR3 in amino acids: CASSQVGDRSYGYTF. The CDR3 bases are TGTGCCAGCAGCCAAGTAGGGGACAGGAGCTATGGCTACACCTTC.

As DNA, the CDR3 is TGCGCCAGCAGGTCCGTGACAGGGGGCGGGGAGCTGTTTTTT. Amino acid sequence: CASRSVTGGGELFF. V and J are TRBV5-1 and TRBJ2-2, with 9 bases that match TRBD1. The V and J ends lost 5 bases and 7 bases, in that order; junction bases with no gene match: 6. Germline V gene sequence: CDR1 SGHRS, CDR2 YFSETQ. The CDR3 is 14 residues long.

To note about this clone: The sample contains more than one DNA sequence encoding this CDR3. The V gene is TRBV15, the J gene TRBJ2-7, with 9 positions matching TRBD2. There are 16 residues in the CDR3. Germline V gene sequence: CDR1 LNHNV, CDR2 YYDKDF (reference sequence). V dropped 0 bases and J dropped 7; count of bases not matched to a gene: 10. CDR3 coding DNA: TGTGCCACCAGCAGAGATAGCGGGAGAGCTTTATATGAGCAGTACTTC. This translates into CATSRDSGRALYEQYF.

The gene calls are TRBV3-1 (or the pseudogene TRBV3-2) and TRBJ2-1; weak D call: TRBD2 (5 bases). Trimming cost V 3 bases and J 0 bases, with 9 bases left between them. The CDR3 spans 15 residues. Germline V gene data show CDR1 as LGHDT and CDR2 as YNNKEL (reference sequence). The CDR3: CASSHGGGSYNEQFF. The CDR3 DNA reads as TGTGCCAGCAGCCACGGAGGCGGCTCCTACAATGAGCAGTTCTTC.

The sample holds a few counts of this clone. This rearrangement joins TRBV7-7 to TRBJ2-5, with 10 positions matching TRBD1. Per the germline V gene, CDR1 is SSHAT and CDR2 is FNYEAQ (reference sequence). Trimming at V came to 3 bases and at J to 1 base, leaving 2 bases not matched to a gene. This CDR3 comprises 15 residues. In nucleotides, the CDR3 is TGTGCCAGCAGCTTTGGGACAGGGGCCCAAGAGACCCAGTACTTC. It codes for CASSFGTGAQETQYF.

The chain combines TRBV6-2 or TRBV6-3 with TRBJ1-2, with 7 bases that match TRBD1. The CDR3 is 13 residues long. Germline assignment: CDR1 MNHEY and CDR2 SVGEGT. V dropped 5 bases and J dropped 4; count of bases not matched to a gene: 4. The CDR3 nucleotides read TGTGCCAGCAGTCAACAGGGGCCCTATGGCTACACCTTC. This codes for CASSQQGPYGYTF.

The chain joins TRBV13 to TRBJ1-2, with unresolved D. Trimming shortened V by 4 bases and J by 5 bases, and 14 bases separated the two germline ends. Germline lookup yields CDR1 PRHDT and CDR2 FYEKMQ (reference sequence). The CDR3 runs 14 residues. In DNA form, the CDR3 reads TGTGCCAGCAGCTCCACCCTCGGGAGGTATGGCTACACCTTC. Translated: CASSSTLGRYGYTF.

The chain carries TRBV25-1 and TRBJ2-1; 11 bases are shared with TRBD2. Germline V lookup: CDR1 MGHDK, CDR2 SYGVNS. The CDR3 is made up of 16 amino acids. V gave up 1 base and J gave up 6 bases; unmatched junction bases: 5. CDR3 nucleotide sequence: TGTGCCAGCAGTGAATTTAGCGGGGGGGCCGCCAATGAGCAGTTCTTC. Translating it yields CASSEFSGGAANEQFF.

The gene calls are TRBV6-2 or TRBV6-3 and TRBJ2-7; 9 nucleotides agree with TRBD2. The CDR3 loop spans 14 amino acids. V was pared by 6 bases and J by 7 bases, with 10 bases of the junction left unmatched. The germline V gene has CDR1 MNHEY and CDR2 SVGEGT. CDR3 amino acids: CASSSPGLAREQYF. Written as DNA, the CDR3 is TGTGCCAGCAGCTCCCCCGGACTAGCGAGGGAGCAGTACTTC.

The chain uses TRBV5-8 and TRBJ2-7; D perhaps matches TRBD1 (6 bases). CDR3 length: 13 amino acids. Germline-derived CDR1 and CDR2 are SGHTS and YDEGEE. Trimming took 4 bases from V and 4 from J, leaving 12 bases between them. Here the CDR3 DNA reads TGTGCCAGCAGCACTTACAGGGTTTACGAGCAGTACTTC. It encodes CASSTYRVYEQYF.